The entry below gives a single T cell receptor (beta chain) sequence along with its context. The antigen this receptor binds is unknown. Base qualities are missing; no much larger clone stands one base away. The entry originates in a study of human T cells and chemical hapten exposure (dated by TCRdb to the early 2020s). In terms of the full investigation: For sensitization, 2% DPC in acetone was applied to a roughly 2 cm by roughly 2 cm area of upper inner arm skin. Patients additionally received weekly therapeutic DPC doses to the scalp throughout the roughly 24-week study period. In alopecia patients, the study followed how the peripheral blood TCR repertoire changed in vivo over primary and secondary sensitization to diphenylcyclopropenone (DPC), a hapten. Alopecia areata with under or over 50% scalp involvement, alopecia totalis and alopecia universalis were represented in the patient cohort, which was mostly female. Blood samples were taken from patients before sensitization (week 0) and at 2, 6 and about 24 weeks after DPC sensitization. Patch testing was performed on the upper back with Finn chambers containing 0.01% DPC, and the patch tests were scored after 6 days according to International Contact Dermatitis Research Group standards. The libraries were sequenced as a pool, and the TCR yield per sample differed mostly because of small variations in library volumes within the pool. Blood for TCR sequencing was provided by twenty-nine alopecia patients at one to four time points (pre-sensitization, 2, 6 and 24 weeks).

The intended sense of this specimen's time point label: pre-sensitization, week 0. Reading the label with the study, this specimen's treatment or condition is: therapeutic diphenylcyclopropenone sensitization with weekly scalp DPC. At every patch-test visit, the blood draw took place before the patch test was put on. Patients were considered eligible if aged 18 to 70, diagnosed with alopecia and deemed suitable for DPC therapy, and patients were excluded if pregnant. Total RNA was extracted from unfractionated whole blood that had been collected in Tempus Blood RNA tubes. The full study reports these points: After repeated subsampling, the strength of the expansion versus patch-test correlation and the threshold at which it became significant changed. Significantly more large CDR3 similarity clusters were formed by expanded TCRs than by pre-sensitization or healthy control sets, consistent with antigen-driven responses. Because every patient had alopecia, a presumed autoimmune disease, the patients' immune response might differ from that of healthy individuals. A positive correlation was found between the number of PT1 expanded TCRs and patch test score, with significance reached at thresholds 8, 16 and 32 but not 4. The number of TCRs above 1 in 1000 frequency did not change with DPC sensitization; there was no evidence of global repertoire structure alterations.

Libraries were constructed by RACE. The listed sequencing device is NextSeq 500. During library preparation, unique molecular identifiers were attached to individual cDNA molecules so that TCRs could be counted quantitatively and reproducibly. Each blood RNA sample was used to sequence both TCR alpha and TCR beta chains. As for how the authors treated the data: The median number of TCRs per sample was 95,638, ranging from roughly 20,000 to 690,600. The Decombinator software suite was used to annotate the V, J and CDR3 of the TCR reads. For the PS versus PT1 abundance plots, all samples were subsampled to the same number of TCRs (28,000). TCRs were defined as expanded if absent before sensitization and observed at least eight times at the 2-week time point. Using fastp at Q25 and MiXCR, TCRdb reprocessed the public reads and kept productive beta chains. Each CDR3 protein gets just one entry, which takes the most common genes and DNA from the rows behind it. These V and J calls rely on TCRdb rather than the paper's analysis. Present in this sample are under 200,000 distinct CDR3 sequences, 30% of which were seen just once. Jointly, the top ten make up about 2.7% of the sample.

Unmatched junction bases come to 5, with V trimmed by 3 bases and J by 4 bases. CDR1 is given as MNHEY and CDR2 as SVGEGT, both from the germline V gene. CDR3 length: 14 amino acids, cysteine to phenylalanine. Of all the DNA, just the CDR3 is kept, 42 bases in frame from base 1. The V and J genes are TRBV6-2 or TRBV6-3 and TRBJ2-5; the junction holds 7 bases that match TRBD1. The TCR sequence derives from a woman aged 30 to 39 with alopecia areata. Some clones in this sample may be carry-over from other donors' samples. The source material was whole blood, sampled in connection with sensitization to the hapten diphenylcyclopropenone (DPC). The CDR3 here reads CASSYKNRGETQYF. The nucleotides are TGTGCCAGCAGTTATAAGAACAGGGGAGAGACCCAGTACTTC.